Included here is one TCR beta chain sequence, with context. Seattle's cohort entered during active infection and was followed longitudinally. This entry belongs to a study of blood T cell repertoires in COVID-19. Study-level background: Some COVID-19 samples were acute and others convalescent; all came from the United States, Italy and Spain. From T cells, B-cell-depleted T cells, or PBMCs came the material, which was cDNA or gDNA.

Per the original methods: Amplification of reference gene primers provided the estimated nucleated cell counts. Method: immunoSEQ multiplex PCR; TCRdb's copy keeps in-frame clones and lacks some. From that table come the V and J calls and clone size; the DNA was used to work out D and trimming. There are about 170,000 clones in the sample; roughly four fifths occur only once, and around 2.7% lies in the top ten. CDR3 length: 18 amino acids. The J segment lost 0 bases and the V segment lost 0 bases, leaving 5 bases of the junction unmatched. The V gene's germline CDR1 is SGHAT and CDR2 FQDESV (reference sequence).

The source material was peripheral blood. The TCR was taken from a woman older than 75 with COVID-19, enrolled during active disease. V and J are TRBV11-1 and TRBJ2-6; the match to TRBD1 covers 7 bases. The CDR3 region is CASSLAGQYYSGANVLTF. CDR3 DNA sequence: TGTGCCAGCAGCTTAGCGGGACAGTACTACTCTGGGGCCAACGTCCTGACTTTC.